Below, 26 T cell receptor beta chains from the same sample are listed, as sequenced in a study of CD8 T cells in ankylosing spondylitis. A single record per CDR3 protein comes from TCRdb applying MiXCR to the 5' RACE reads. The sample records 150,000 to 200,000 distinct CDR3 sequences, 13% being singletons. Sequencing used blood, either unsorted or a sorted T cell fraction (not recorded which). All receptors come from a female donor with ankylosing spondylitis or in good health (not recorded which).

The chain employs TRBV10-3 and TRBJ1-1; D is perhaps TRBD1 (6 bases). The CDR3 consists of 13 residues. Germline values: CDR1 ENHRY, CDR2 SYGVKD. The V end was cut by 5 bases, the J end by 2 bases, with 9 bases between. In nucleotides, the CDR3 is TGTGCCATCAGTTTACAGGGAAACACTGAAGCTTTCTTT. Amino acids: CAISLQGNTEAFF.

This clonotype was recorded at least ten times. The chain links TRBV11-2 to TRBJ2-1, with D tentatively TRBD2 (6 bases). The CDR3 consists of 15 residues. V shed 4 bases and J shed 9 bases, with 19 bases lying between them. CDR1 is SGHAT and CDR2 is FQNNGV in the germline V gene. CDR3 bases: TGTGCCAGCAGCTGGAGACGGGGGTTCGGTAGTGAGCAGTTCTTC. Residues: CASSWRRGFGSEQFF.

This clonotype was counted many times. The chain carries TRBV6-2 or TRBV6-3 and TRBJ1-1, with D maybe TRBD1 (5 bases). The CDR3 totals 11 residues. CDR1 MNHEY and CDR2 SVGEGT come from the germline V gene. Between the trimmed V and J ends, which lost 5 bases and 7 bases, there was a span of 8 bases. In nucleotides, the CDR3 is TGTGCCAGCAGTGCTCAGGGTGAAGCTTTCTTT. It translates to CASSAQGEAFF.

CDR3 DNA: TGTGCCAGCAGCCTCCTGTCTGGGGTTTCCACAGATACGCAGTATTTT. Translating gives CASSLLSGVSTDTQYF. V and J are TRBV7-2 and TRBJ2-3; D uncertain. With 5 bases removed from V and 2 bases from J, the gap between germline ends came to 17 bases. The CDR3 has 16 residues. The germline V gene has CDR1 SGHTA and CDR2 FQGNSA. Supplemented by reference TRBV7-2 and TRBJ2-3, the full variable domain reads GAGVSQSPSNKVTEKGKDVELRCDPISGHTALYWYRQSLGQGLEFLIYFQGNSAPDKSGLPSDRFSAERTGGSVSTLTIQRTQQEDSAVYLCASSLLSGVSTDTQYFGPGTRLTVL.

The V and J genes are TRBV6-5 and TRBJ2-2; D remains unclear. The germline V gene has CDR1 MNHEY and CDR2 SVGAGI. V lost 4 bases and J 7 bases, leaving 19 bases between the germline ends. The CDR3 contains 16 residues. CDR3 in amino acids: CASSSETAPAIGELFF. The CDR3 DNA is TGTGCCAGCAGTTCAGAGACCGCACCTGCTATCGGGGAGCTGTTTTTT.

This clonotype appeared many times. The rearrangement joins TRBV12-3 or TRBV12-4 to TRBJ2-1, with D possibly TRBD1 on 5 matching bases. V lost 4 bases and J 8 bases, leaving 12 bases between the germline ends. The CDR3 contains 13 residues. The CDR3 DNA is TGTGCCAGCAGTTCGCCCTGGGGCGATGAGCAGTTCTTC. Its protein is CASSSPWGDEQFF.

Points on this clonotype: A much larger clonotype is one base distant, so this may be a read error. The chain couples TRBV10-3 to TRBJ2-1, with 10 bases aligning to TRBD2. CDR1 and CDR2 from the germline V gene are ENHRY and SYGVKD. The CDR3 covers 14 residues. The V and J ends lost 7 bases and 2 bases, in that order; junction bases with no gene match: 2. CDR3: CAIKGTSAYNEQFF. DNA for the CDR3: TGTGCCATCAAGGGGACTAGCGCCTACAATGAGCAGTTCTTC.

The V call is TRBV20-1, the J call TRBJ2-7, with 13 bases that match TRBD2. Germline V CDR1 and CDR2: DFQATT, SNEGSKA (reference sequence). The length of the CDR3 is 13 residues. J lost 6 bases, V lost 6 bases, and 5 bases had no gene match. The CDR3 DNA sequence: TGCAGTGCGTGGACTAGCGGGGGATCCGAGCAGTACTTC. Protein sequence: CSAWTSGGSEQYF.

This clonotype was seen more than once but under ten times. The gene calls are TRBV5-1 and TRBJ2-2; D uncertain. The CDR3 totals 15 residues. The V and J ends lost 4 bases and 1 base respectively, with 11 bases between them. CDR1 SGHRS and CDR2 YFSETQ come from the germline V gene. CDR3 in amino acids: CASSIRALNTGELFF. In DNA, the CDR3 is TGCGCCAGCAGCATCCGGGCCTTGAACACCGGGGAGCTGTTTTTT.

About this clonotype itself: Just one base apart from a much larger clone, this may be a read error. V usage is TRBV20-1 and J usage is TRBJ1-1, with D possibly being TRBD1 (5 bases). The CDR3 spans 13 residues. CDR1 and CDR2 from the germline V gene are DFQATT and SNEGSKA (reference sequence). CDR3 sequence (DNA): TGCAATGCTACTAGGGGTCTGAACACTGAAGCTTTCTTT. This sequence encodes CNATRGLNTEAFF.

In its sample, this clonotype was seen many times. The rearrangement links TRBV20-1 to TRBJ2-1; 7 bases are shared with TRBD2. CDR3 length equals 14 residues. CDR1 and CDR2 (germline): DFQATT, SNEGSKA (reference sequence). V gave up 6 bases and J gave up 4 bases; unmatched junction bases: 9. Here the CDR3 reads CSAAGGEGYNEQFF. CDR3 nucleotides: TGCAGTGCCGCCGGAGGGGAGGGATACAATGAGCAGTTCTTC.

V is TRBV24-1 and J is TRBJ2-1, with D possibly matching TRBD2 (5 bases). The germline V gene encodes CDR1 KGHDR and CDR2 SFDVKD. The CDR3 spans 15 residues. Trimming took off 10 bases at V and 1 base at J, with 16 bases between the two ends. The DNA for the CDR3 is TGTGCCACTGGGATGGGAGCGGCATCCTACAATGAGCAGTTCTTC. Its translation is CATGMGAASYNEQFF.

Concerning this clonotype itself: It may be a read error: a sequence one base away is much more abundant. The chain uses TRBV28 and TRBJ2-1, with D uncertain. From germline, CDR1 is MDHEN and CDR2 SYDVKM. CDR3 size: 12 residues. CDR3 region: CPSSPRADEQFF. The CDR3 bases are TGTCCCAGCAGTCCTCGGGCAGATGAGCAGTTCTTC.

This clonotype was detected a few times. The rearrangement uses TRBV11-2 and TRBJ1-2; D ambiguous. Trimming took 8 bases from V and 7 from J, leaving 17 bases between them. The CDR3 is 13 residues long. CDR1 and CDR2 (germline): SGHAT, FQNNGV. Here the CDR3 DNA reads TGTGCCAGCTCGACCGGTCGGGCCGCTGGCTACACCTTC. Residues: CASSTGRAAGYTF.

In its sample, this clonotype was seen many times. The gene calls are TRBV12-3 or TRBV12-4 and TRBJ2-2; TRBD2 matches at 7 bases. The CDR3 contains 12 residues. After removal of 7 bases from V and 4 bases from J, the junction contained 0 bases not matched to a gene. CDR3 DNA sequence: TGTGCCAGCACTAGCGGCACCGGGGAGCTGTTTTTT. It yields the protein CASTSGTGELFF.

This clonotype has ten or more counts. The chain has TRBV5-1 and TRBJ2-7; TRBD2 matches 10 bases. Losses at the gene ends were 4 bases for V and 3 bases for J; bases not matched to a gene: 10. The CDR3 contains 16 residues. Germline V gives CDR1 SGHRS, CDR2 YFSETQ. CDR3 sequence: CASSTGGLAEIYEQYF. The CDR3 DNA reads as TGCGCCAGCAGCACGGGAGGACTAGCGGAGATCTACGAGCAGTACTTC.

This clonotype was observed a handful of times. The chain employs TRBV6-1 and TRBJ2-1, with a tentative D call TRBD2 (7 bases). In germline, CDR1 is MNHNS, CDR2 SASEGT. There are 17 residues in the CDR3. The V end was cut by 5 bases, the J end by 4 bases, with 21 bases between. Written as DNA, the CDR3 is TGTGCCAGCAGTCTCACGGGGGGCGGGGGCAGATACAATGAGCAGTTCTTC. This codes for CASSLTGGGGRYNEQFF.

This clonotype was counted between two and nine times. The V gene is TRBV7-2, the J gene TRBJ2-2, with 7 bases aligning to TRBD1. The J segment lost 5 bases and the V segment lost 5 bases, leaving 8 bases of the junction unmatched. CDR3 size: 15 residues. Looked up from germline, CDR1 is SGHTA and CDR2 is FQGNSA. This CDR3 reads CASSVTGSITGELFF. The CDR3 bases are TGTGCCAGCAGCGTGACAGGGTCTATTACCGGGGAGCTGTTTTTT.

The CDR3 DNA reads TGTGCCAGCAGCGTAGGAGTAGCGGGATCCTACGAGCAGTACTTC. Translation: CASSVGVAGSYEQYF. This chain connects TRBV9 to TRBJ2-7; 8 bases are shared with TRBD2. The CDR3 is 15 amino acids. V lost 0 bases and J lost 1; bases outside the gene matches: 3. The V gene's germline CDR1 is SGDLS and CDR2 YYNGEE.

This rearrangement joins TRBV7-2 to TRBJ2-7; no reliable D call. Germline CDR1 and CDR2: SGHTA and FQGNSA. The V end was cut by 5 bases, the J end by 3 bases, with 11 bases between. This CDR3 comprises 13 residues. In DNA form, the CDR3 reads TGTGCCAGCAGCCCACAGAACGGCTACGAGCAGTACTTC. It is translated as CASSPQNGYEQYF.

This clonotype was observed many times. J is TRBJ2-7 and V is TRBV28; 9 bases agree with TRBD2. The CDR3 has 16 amino acids. With 5 bases clipped from V and 3 bases from J, the junction kept 11 bases outside the gene matches. CDR1 MDHEN and CDR2 SYDVKM come from the germline V gene. The CDR3 region has the DNA TGTGCCAGCAGTGGCCTTAGCGGGAGAGGTCTCTACGAGCAGTACTTC. This encodes CASSGLSGRGLYEQYF.

This clonotype was found many times. V gene TRBV6-1 combines with J gene TRBJ1-1, with D possibly matching TRBD1 (6 bases). The CDR3 covers 14 residues. Germline V lookup: CDR1 MNHNS, CDR2 SASEGT. Deletions cut 5 bases from V and 1 base from J, with 11 bases between. CDR3 loop: CASSPSQGNTEAFF. The CDR3 bases are TGTGCCAGCAGTCCGTCACAGGGGAACACTGAAGCTTTCTTT.

J is TRBJ1-2 and V is TRBV29-1, with TRBD1 matching 9 bases. Germline assignment: CDR1 SQVTM and CDR2 ANQGSEA. The CDR3 length is 13 residues. V dropped 2 bases and J dropped 3; count of bases not matched to a gene: 1. The CDR3 DNA reads as TGCAGCGTTGAAAGGGACAGGGACTATGGCTACACCTTC. Its translation is CSVERDRDYGYTF.

As regards this clonotype: A clone one base away is much larger, so this may be a read error. This sequence joins TRBV28 and TRBJ2-2; 9 nucleotides agree with TRBD2. The CDR3 runs 16 residues. Trimming cost V 8 bases and J 7 bases; bases outside gene matches: 14. Germline CDR1 is MDHEN and CDR2 is SYDVKM. CDR3 bases: TGTGCCAGCGGGCCGCCTAGCGGGATGGTGGGCGGGGAGCTGTTTTTT. Its protein product is CASGPPSGMVGGELFF.

In regard to this clonotype: This may stem from a read error, because a much larger clone lies one nucleotide away. This chain joins TRBV7-9 and TRBJ2-6; TRBD1 might be the D (6 bases). Germline V gene lookup returns CDR1 SEHNR and CDR2 FQNEAQ (reference sequence). V dropped 5 bases and J dropped 2 bases, with 10 bases sitting between them. This CDR3 is built from 15 residues. CDR3 region: CASSKRGTGANVLTF. CDR3 DNA sequence: TGTGCCAGCAGCAAAAGGGGGACTGGGGCCAACGTCCTGACTTTC.

This clonotype was seen repeatedly, ten times or more. The chain uses TRBV5-6 and TRBJ1-6; a weak D match, TRBD1 (6 bases). V lost 2 bases and J lost 4, with 7 bases in between. Germline loops: CDR1 SGHDT, CDR2 YYEEEE. This CDR3 spans 14 amino acids. The CDR3 DNA follows: TGTGCCAGCAGCTTCCAGGGGTATAATTCACCCCTCCACTTT. Its translation: CASSFQGYNSPLHF.